The 18 T cell receptor beta chains listed next were all sequenced from one sample in a study of OX40 agonist ivuxolimab in advanced cancers. Only in-frame clones appear in the TCRdb table, and some are missing; sequencing was by immunoSEQ multiplex PCR. The table includes around 25,000 clones, around four fifths detected once. The sequencing used CD4+ or CD8+ T cells sorted from blood, collected in a trial of the OX40 agonist ivuxolimab. The source is an adult with an advanced solid tumor such as melanoma, head and neck, liver or kidney cancer.

The chain combines TRBV6-1 with TRBJ1-5, with 8 positions matching TRBD1. Germline V gives CDR1 MNHNS, CDR2 SASEGT. The CDR3 consists of 16 residues. V trimming: 4 bases; J trimming: 1 base; junction bases outside the gene matches: 6. CDR3 nucleotides: TGTGCCAGCAGTGTTAAAGACAGGGGCAGCAATCAGCCCCAGCATTTT. Protein product: CASSVKDRGSNQPQHF.

This chain links TRBV4-1 with TRBJ2-7; 10 bases map to TRBD2. The CDR3 has 15 residues. V dropped 2 bases and J dropped 3; count of bases not matched to a gene: 4. The germline V gene encodes CDR1 MGHRA and CDR2 YSYEKL. The CDR3 sequence is CASSQLLAGVYEQYF. CDR3 DNA: TGCGCCAGCAGCCAACTGCTAGCGGGGGTCTACGAGCAGTACTTC.

J is TRBJ1-5 and V is TRBV4-1; 10 bases agree with TRBD1. J gave up 6 bases and V 1 base, and 6 bases lay outside the gene matches. Looked up from germline, CDR1 is MGHRA and CDR2 is YSYEKL. The CDR3 totals 16 residues. The CDR3 sequence: CASSQAGTGEAQPQHF. The CDR3 nucleotides are TGCGCCAGCAGCCAAGCTGGGACAGGGGAGGCTCAGCCCCAGCATTTT.

The chain carries TRBV6-1 and TRBJ2-4; D tentatively fits TRBD1 or TRBD2 (6 bases each). This CDR3 is 14 amino acids long. CDR1 MNHNS and CDR2 SASEGT come from the germline V gene. V lost 8 bases to trimming and J lost 3 bases, with 14 bases between them. In DNA form, the CDR3 reads TGTGCCAGCGTTGGGGGGCCGGGCAAAAACATTCAGTACTTC. Translated: CASVGGPGKNIQYF.

This clone was counted a single time. V and J are TRBV10-2 and TRBJ1-2; D uncertain. V lost 4 bases and J lost 2, with 14 bases in between. Germline values: CDR1 WSHSY, CDR2 SAAADI. The CDR3 has 15 amino acids. DNA for the CDR3: TGCGCCAGCAGTGTGTGGGTCAGCTCAAACTATGGCTACACCTTC. Translation: CASSVWVSSNYGYTF.

The genes are TRBV9 and TRBJ2-3, with 7 bases identical to TRBD2. V shed 1 base and J 3 bases; nucleotides not matched to a gene: 8. The CDR3 runs 16 residues. Germline CDR1 is SGDLS and CDR2 is YYNGEE. The CDR3, as DNA: TGTGCCAGCAGCGTACTGGTAGCGGGTGGGACAGATACGCAGTATTTT. It encodes CASSVLVAGGTDTQYF.

This clone was counted a few times. V gene TRBV7-9 combines with J gene TRBJ1-1; D not resolved. The CDR3 sequence is 14 residues long. Germline CDR1 is SEHNR and CDR2 is FQNEAQ (reference sequence). The V end lost 2 bases, the J end lost 10 bases, and 17 bases lay between the germline ends. The CDR3 DNA reads TGTGCCAGCAGCTTAAACGGTGCCAAAATGGGAGCTTTCTTT. This sequence encodes CASSLNGAKMGAFF.

The J gene is TRBJ1-2, the V gene TRBV29-1; 10 bases align to TRBD1. The V segment lost 0 bases and the J segment 4 bases; nucleotides outside the gene matches: 11. Germline CDR1 reads SQVTM; CDR2 reads ANQGSEA. This CDR3 has 17 residues. The CDR3, as DNA: TGCAGCGTTGAAGATCCTTCCGGGACAGGGGTGTTCTATGGCTACACCTTC. Translation: CSVEDPSGTGVFYGYTF.

This clone is deemed medium-sized. CDR3 sequence: CASSFRDRPNQPQHF. DNA for the CDR3: TGTGCCAGCAGCTTCCGGGACAGACCTAATCAGCCCCAGCATTTT. The chain carries TRBV5-6 and TRBJ1-5; 7 positions agree with TRBD1. In germline, CDR1 is SGHDT, CDR2 YYEEEE. With 2 bases clipped from V and 4 bases from J, the junction kept 6 bases outside the gene matches. This CDR3 is built from 15 residues.

The chain uses TRBV7-9 and TRBJ1-2; D is unclear. The CDR3 spans 14 residues. The germline CDR1 and CDR2 sequences are SEHNR and FQNEAQ (reference sequence). Trimming cost V 0 bases and J 2 bases, with 7 bases left between them. DNA for the CDR3: TGTGCCAGCAGCTTAGCCGATACCAACTATGGCTACACCTTC. This sequence encodes CASSLADTNYGYTF.

Turning to this clone: An end of the junction differs from the germline gene, which may be a read error. This rearrangement joins TRBV28 to TRBJ2-5; D ambiguous. The CDR3 runs to 13 residues. The germline CDR1 and CDR2 sequences are MDHEN and SYDVKM. CDR3 region: CASKSGRQEAQYF. The CDR3 region has the DNA TGTGCCAGCAAAAGTGGTCGTCAAGAGGCCCAGTACTTC.

The V and J genes are TRBV4-1 and TRBJ1-6; D not certain. The germline V gene encodes CDR1 MGHRA and CDR2 YSYEKL. The V gene lost 3 bases and the J gene lost 7 bases, with 7 bases spanning the gap. The CDR3 spans 13 residues. This chain's CDR3 is CASSQVANSPLHF. Written as DNA, the CDR3 is TGCGCCAGCAGCCAGGTGGCGAATTCACCCCTCCACTTT.

This sequence joins TRBV12-5 and TRBJ1-3; possible D gene TRBD1, 6 bases. From germline, CDR1 is LGHNT and CDR2 FRNRAP. Deletions cut 6 bases from V and 0 bases from J, with 15 bases between. This CDR3 comprises 16 residues. In DNA, the CDR3 is TGTGCTAGTGGACCTATTACAGGGTTCTCTGGAAACACCATATATTTT. It is translated as CASGPITGFSGNTIYF.

This rearrangement joins TRBV29-1 to TRBJ1-3, with no clear D. Germline lookup yields CDR1 SQVTM and CDR2 ANQGSEA. The CDR3 runs to 10 residues. V gave up 4 bases and J gave up 4 bases, with 2 bases separating them. The CDR3, as DNA: TGCAGCGTTGTAGGAAACACCATATATTTT. Its translation is CSVVGNTIYF. Combining the CDR3 with reference TRBV29-1 and TRBJ1-3 gives the whole variable domain SAVISQKPSRDICQRGTSLTIQCQVDSQVTMMFWYRQQPGQSLTLIATANQGSEATYESGFVIDKFPISRPNLTFSTLTVSNMSPEDSSIYLCSVVGNTIYFGEGSWLTVV.

This chain connects TRBV15 to TRBJ1-3, with D perhaps TRBD1 (6 bases). This CDR3 contains 15 residues. CDR1 LNHNV and CDR2 YYDKDF come from the germline V gene (reference sequence). The V end lost 0 bases, the J end lost 6 bases, and 12 bases lay between the germline ends. CDR3 sequence: CATSRDTQGENTIYF. In nucleotides, the CDR3 is TGTGCCACCAGCAGAGACACACAGGGTGAAAACACCATATATTTT.

This rearrangement joins TRBV25-1 to TRBJ1-1, with D possibly matching TRBD1 (5 bases). V was cut by 8 bases and J by 8 bases, with 9 bases left in between. This CDR3 has 10 residues. Germline CDR1 reads MGHDK; CDR2 reads SYGVNS. For the CDR3, the DNA is TGTGCCAGCGGCGGGGCCGAAGCTTTCTTT. Its translation is CASGGAEAFF.

J is TRBJ2-7 and V is TRBV10-3, with D unresolved. With 5 bases removed from V and 2 bases from J, the gap between germline ends came to 10 bases. Germline V CDR1 and CDR2: ENHRY, SYGVKD. The CDR3 sequence is 13 residues long. CDR3 amino acids: CAISPPGPYEQYF. CDR3 DNA: TGTGCCATCAGTCCACCCGGGCCCTACGAGCAGTACTTC.

The chain is built from TRBV4-2 and TRBJ2-5; no firm D call. The end of the DNA is better explained by TRBJ2-7, so the J call may be wrong. In germline, CDR1 is LGHNA, CDR2 YNFKEQ. This CDR3 spans 14 amino acids. The CDR3 DNA reads TGTGCCAGCAGCCCGGACCTGGAGTTTTACGAGCAGTACTTC. Translated, it gives CASSPDLEFYEQYF.